This TCR beta chain was profiled in a study of cytomegalovirus exposure and HLA in healthy donors. Study overall: A later analysis reported the same platform for the roughly 120 validation repertoires and the 500 to 700 first-cohort repertoires. The study's findings and limits: The authors listed approximately 160 TCR beta chains as cytomegalovirus-associated. Within the 120 or so validation repertoires, first-cohort TCR clusters tended to co-occur, according to a later analysis. Rare TCR sequences predominated, though certain public TCRs were found in many donors.

Here immunoSEQ multiplex PCR was the method, and the copy in TCRdb shows in-frame clones only, minus some. The sample lists about 120,000 clones; around nine tenths were seen once. Worth noting for this clone: Its antigen is not identified.

The TCR originated in a woman under 40 in good health and CMV-seropositive. Material for sequencing was PBMCs.

CDR3 amino acids: CASSSQGVVGYEQYF. In DNA form, the CDR3 reads TGTGCCAGCAGCTCACAGGGGGTGGTGGGCTACGAGCAGTACTTC. The rearrangement uses TRBV7-2 and TRBJ2-7, with 8 bases aligning to TRBD1. The ends lost 4 bases at V and 3 bases at J; junction bases unmatched: 8. Germline V CDR1 and CDR2: SGHTA, FQGNSA. CDR3 size: 15 residues.